These 14 T cell receptor beta chains were sequenced from one sample in a study of T cells in Graves' hyperthyroidism and ophthalmopathy. The TCR beta CDR3 regions underwent amplification using RNA transcripts as the source. HTBI primers drove first-round RT-PCR of the TCR CDR3. Each CDR3 protein is one row after TCRdb ran MiXCR on the multiplex PCR reads. The table has around 290,000 distinct CDR3 sequences, about 14% seen once; the top ten hold 6% to 8%. Sequencing was performed on blood. Receptors were obtained from a woman in her twenties or thirties with Graves' hyperthyroidism that later progressed to Graves' ophthalmopathy.

The chain employs TRBV4-1 and TRBJ2-2; D not certain. The CDR3 spans 16 residues. Trimming removed 0 bases at V and 0 bases at J, with 8 bases between. Germline loops: CDR1 MGHRA, CDR2 YSYEKL. CDR3 protein: CASSQEAGANTGELFF. For the CDR3, the DNA is TGCGCCAGCAGCCAAGAGGCAGGCGCGAACACCGGGGAGCTGTTTTTT.

This clonotype was observed at least ten times. J is TRBJ1-5 and V is TRBV5-8, with D unclear. This CDR3 comprises 17 residues. Trimming cost V 0 bases and J 0 bases, with 13 bases left between them. Germline V gives CDR1 SGHTS, CDR2 YDEGEE. The CDR3 is CASSLVFSGYSNQPQHF. The CDR3 coding sequence is TGTGCCAGCAGCTTGGTTTTTTCTGGTTATAGCAATCAGCCCCAGCATTTT.

Notes on this clonotype: A much larger clone sits a single nucleotide away, making a read error possible. The CDR3 does not end in the conserved phenylalanine or tryptophan, so this is likely a read error. The gene calls are TRBV7-8 and TRBJ1-2; D possibly corresponds to TRBD1 (5 bases). The CDR3 is 14 residues long. Trimming shortened V by 5 bases and J by 8 bases, and 18 bases separated the two germline ends. Germline CDR1 and CDR2: SGHVS and FQNEAQ. The CDR3 nucleotides read TGTGCCAGCAGCCGGGACTTAGGGGCCGACGGCTACACCCTC. This sequence encodes CASSRDLGADGYTL.

This clonotype has only a few counts. V usage is TRBV4-3 and J usage is TRBJ1-2, with unresolved D. Trimming cost V 1 base and J 4 bases, with 13 bases left between them. The CDR3 consists of 15 residues. Germline V gene sequence: CDR1 LGHNA, CDR2 YSLEER. CDR3 in amino acids: CASSQGSVSSYGYTF. CDR3 in DNA: TGCGCCAGCAGCCAAGGGTCGGTGAGCTCCTATGGCTACACCTTC.

This clonotype was picked up a small number of times. J is TRBJ1-1 and V is TRBV24-1, with D unclear. V gave up 7 bases and J gave up 6 bases, with 8 bases separating them. This CDR3 has 11 amino acids. From germline, CDR1 is KGHDR and CDR2 SFDVKD. The CDR3 DNA sequence: TGTGCCACCAGGGAGGGCCCTGAAGCTTTCTTT. Amino acids: CATREGPEAFF.

This sequence joins TRBV14 and TRBJ2-3; 12 nucleotides line up with TRBD2. With 4 bases clipped from V and 6 bases from J, the junction kept 5 bases outside the gene matches. In germline, CDR1 is SGHDN, CDR2 FVKESK. The CDR3 length is 15 residues. The CDR3 DNA is TGTGCCAGCAGCCCTAGCGGGAGGGCCCTTGATACGCAGTATTTT. Its translation: CASSPSGRALDTQYF.

In its sample, this clonotype was seen a few times. The missing conserved phenylalanine or tryptophan at the end of this CDR3 makes a read error likely. This rearrangement joins TRBV12-3 or TRBV12-4 to TRBJ1-1; unclear D gene. The CDR3 loop spans 14 amino acids. The germline V and J ends were trimmed by 7 bases and 1 base, with 13 bases remaining between them. As DNA, the CDR3 is TGTGCCAGCAACCCAACAAAGACGAACACTGAAGCTTTCGTT. Translated, it gives CASNPTKTNTEAFV.

For this clonotype: This may be a read error: a much more frequent sequence differs by one nucleotide. The chain carries TRBV12-3 or TRBV12-4 and TRBJ2-2; the D gene could be TRBD1 or TRBD2 (6 bases each). The CDR3 spans 13 residues. CDR3 in DNA: TGTGCCAGCAGATTAGGGGGGACCGGGGAGCTGTTTTTT. It encodes CASRLGGTGELFF.

This clonotype appeared many times. The chain joins TRBV20-1 to TRBJ2-1; TRBD2 matches 9 bases. CDR3 length equals 15 residues. Per the germline V gene, CDR1 is DFQATT and CDR2 is SNEGSKA (reference sequence). The V gene end was trimmed by 0 bases and the J gene end by 8 bases; junction bases not matched to a gene: 8. CDR3: CSARDVVAGVHEQFF. Here the CDR3 DNA reads TGCAGTGCTAGAGATGTAGTAGCGGGAGTCCATGAGCAGTTCTTC.

In its sample, this clonotype was seen many times. The chain uses TRBV11-2 and TRBJ2-1, with 13 bases that match TRBD2. Germline-derived CDR1 and CDR2 are SGHAT and FQNNGV. CDR3 length equals 17 residues. The J segment lost 5 bases and the V segment lost 3 bases, leaving 7 bases of the junction unmatched. For the CDR3, the DNA is TGTGCCAGCAGCTTTGGGACTAGCGGGATGTGGAACAATGAGCAGTTCTTC. It is translated as CASSFGTSGMWNNEQFF.

The gene calls are TRBV19 and TRBJ2-1; 8 bases are a match to TRBD2. The V segment lost 1 base and the J segment 4 bases; nucleotides outside the gene matches: 3. The CDR3 spans 15 residues. Germline loops: CDR1 LNHDA, CDR2 SQIVND (reference sequence). CDR3 in DNA: TGTGCCAGTAGTATAGCCCCTAGCGGGTACAATGAGCAGTTCTTC. Amino acids: CASSIAPSGYNEQFF. The entire variable domain, with the rest obtained from reference TRBV19 and TRBJ2-1, is as follows: DGGITQSPKYLFRKEGQNVTLSCEQNLNHDAMYWYRQDPGQGLRLIYYSQIVNDFQKGDIAEGYSVSREKKESFPLTVTSAQKNPTAFYLCASSIAPSGYNEQFFGPGTRLTVL.

This clonotype has at least ten counts. This chain links TRBV7-2 with TRBJ1-5; TRBD1 aligns across 7 bases. Germline V gene sequence: CDR1 SGHTA, CDR2 FQGNSA. With V trimmed by 4 bases and J by 4 bases, 7 bases remained unmatched. The CDR3 sequence is 15 residues long. The CDR3 DNA follows: TGTGCCAGCAGCTACCAACAGGGGATTAATCAGCCCCAGCATTTT. Its protein product is CASSYQQGINQPQHF.

At least ten counts were recorded for this clonotype. The CDR3 loop is CSASGLAGERGTYEQYF. The DNA of the CDR3 is TGCAGTGCTTCCGGACTAGCGGGAGAAAGAGGCACCTACGAGCAGTACTTC. V is TRBV20-1 and J is TRBJ2-7; the match to TRBD2 covers 13 bases. With V trimmed by 5 bases and J by 2 bases, 12 bases remained unmatched. The CDR3 is 17 residues long. Germline V gives CDR1 DFQATT, CDR2 SNEGSKA (reference sequence).

At least ten counts were recorded for this clonotype. The chain has TRBV6-2 or TRBV6-3 and TRBJ2-7, with 10 bases that match TRBD1. The trim removed 7 bases at V and 7 bases at J, leaving 10 bases unmatched. The CDR3 contains 14 residues. Per the germline V gene, CDR1 is MNHEY and CDR2 is SVGEGT. Here the CDR3 reads CASTLDRGLYEQYF. The CDR3 coding sequence is TGTGCCAGCACTCTCGACAGGGGGCTTTATGAGCAGTACTTC.